The entry that follows covers one T cell receptor (beta chain) sequence. The data derive from a study of blood T cell repertoires in COVID-19. Overall study context: Some COVID-19 samples were acute and others convalescent; all came from the United States, Italy and Spain. The analysed material was cDNA or gDNA that came from T cells, B-cell-depleted T cells, or PBMCs.

Germline lookup yields CDR1 SEHNR and CDR2 FQNEAQ (reference sequence). The CDR3 is 14 residues long. V lost 4 bases to trimming and J lost 4 bases, with 10 bases between them. Methods used by the authors: Nucleated cell counts were estimated from reference gene primer amplification. The data were produced by immunoSEQ multiplex PCR, yet TCRdb's version contains in-frame clones alone and is incomplete. V and J calls and clone size follow that table, whereas D and trimming were derived from the DNA. The sample shows 50,000 to 60,000 clones, approximately 91% of them seen only once. The source is a woman at least 80 years old with acute or convalescent COVID-19. The sample was peripheral blood. The J gene is TRBJ1-4, the V gene TRBV7-9, with D perhaps TRBD1 (5 bases). The CDR3 region is CASSSQQGNEKLFF. The DNA of the CDR3 is TGTGCCAGCAGCTCCCAGCAGGGTAATGAAAAACTGTTTTTT.